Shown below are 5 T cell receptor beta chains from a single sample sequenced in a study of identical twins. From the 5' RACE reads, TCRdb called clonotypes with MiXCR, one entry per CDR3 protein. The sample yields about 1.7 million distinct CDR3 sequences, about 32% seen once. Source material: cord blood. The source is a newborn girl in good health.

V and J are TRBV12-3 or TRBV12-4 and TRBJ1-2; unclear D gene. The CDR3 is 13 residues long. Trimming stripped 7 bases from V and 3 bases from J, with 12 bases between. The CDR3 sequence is CASTKALHYGYTF. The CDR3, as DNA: TGTGCCAGCACCAAGGCGCTTCACTATGGCTACACCTTC.

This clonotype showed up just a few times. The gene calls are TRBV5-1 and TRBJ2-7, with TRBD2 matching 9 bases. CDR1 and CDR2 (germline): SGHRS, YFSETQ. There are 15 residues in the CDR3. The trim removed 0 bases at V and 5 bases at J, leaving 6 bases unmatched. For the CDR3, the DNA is TGCGCCAGCAGCTTGGAGAGCGGGAGGTACCACGAGCAGTACTTC. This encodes CASSLESGRYHEQYF.

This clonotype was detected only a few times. The CDR3 DNA reads TGTGCCACCAGCAAGACAGGGTGGACTAATGAAAAACTGTTTTTT. Encoded protein: CATSKTGWTNEKLFF. The chain combines TRBV15 with TRBJ1-4, with TRBD1 matching 7 bases. The germline V gene has CDR1 LNHNV and CDR2 YYDKDF (reference sequence). V gave up 4 bases and J gave up 2 bases; unmatched junction bases: 4. This CDR3 region has 15 residues.

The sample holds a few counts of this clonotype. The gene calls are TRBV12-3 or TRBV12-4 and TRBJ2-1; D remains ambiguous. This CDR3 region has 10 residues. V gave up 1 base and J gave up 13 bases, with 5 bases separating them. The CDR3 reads CASSLGAQFF. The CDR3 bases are TGTGCCAGCAGTTTAGGGGCCCAGTTCTTC.

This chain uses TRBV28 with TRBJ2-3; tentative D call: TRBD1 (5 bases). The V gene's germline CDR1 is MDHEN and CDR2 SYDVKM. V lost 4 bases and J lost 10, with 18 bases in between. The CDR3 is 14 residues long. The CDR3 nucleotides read TGTGCCAGCAGTTCCATGACAGTTATACGAGCGCAGTATTTT. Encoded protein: CASSSMTVIRAQYF.